This T cell receptor (beta chain) was observed in a study of tumor T cells in aggressive B-cell lymphoma. Here immunoSEQ multiplex PCR was the method, and the copy in TCRdb shows in-frame clones only, minus some. The table shows roughly 2,000 clones, with roughly 87% occurring only once. V lost 2 bases, J lost 2 bases, and 10 bases lay in between. Germline CDR1 is SGHVS and CDR2 is FNYEAQ. The CDR3 spans 15 residues. This receptor was identified in an adult with diffuse large B cell lymphoma. The sequenced material came from tumor tissue. The rearrangement uses TRBV7-6 and TRBJ1-5; TRBD1 is a possible D gene (6 bases). The CDR3 region has the DNA TGTGCCAGCAGCTTAACGGGGGGGCGCAATCAGCCCCAGCATTTT. Its protein product is CASSLTGGRNQPQHF. The variable domain in full, with the rest retrieved from reference TRBV7-6 and TRBJ1-5, is GAGVSQSPRYKVTKRGQDVALRCDPISGHVSLYWYRQALGQGPEFLTYFNYEAQQDKSGLPNDRFSAERPEGSISTLTIQRTEQRDSAMYRCASSLTGGRNQPQHFGDGTRLSIL.